This T cell receptor beta chain derives from a study of blood T cell repertoires in COVID-19. Study context: Researchers got acute and convalescent COVID-19 samples from the United States, Italy and Spain. The cDNA or gDNA used as material had been derived from T cells, B-cell-depleted T cells, or PBMCs.

Recruits, aged about 18 to 90 years, lived in 20 to 30 US areas. Which cohort a participant joined came from the clinical history participants gave. This clone was seen a single time. Germline lookup yields CDR1 SGHRS and CDR2 YFSETQ. V dropped 7 bases and J dropped 3 bases, with 11 bases sitting between them. There are 13 residues in the CDR3. This table comes from immunoSEQ multiplex PCR, and its TCRdb copy is limited to in-frame clones, with some not included. The table shows fewer than 200,000 clones, with around 80% occurring only once. The rearrangement links TRBV5-1 to TRBJ2-1; D uncertain. Source material: PBMCs or T cells enriched from blood (not recorded which). This clonotype was sampled from a man in his fifties or sixties who had recovered from COVID-19. The CDR3 loop reads CASYNGRYNEQFF. In nucleotides, the CDR3 is TGCGCCAGCTACAATGGCCGCTACAATGAGCAGTTCTTC.